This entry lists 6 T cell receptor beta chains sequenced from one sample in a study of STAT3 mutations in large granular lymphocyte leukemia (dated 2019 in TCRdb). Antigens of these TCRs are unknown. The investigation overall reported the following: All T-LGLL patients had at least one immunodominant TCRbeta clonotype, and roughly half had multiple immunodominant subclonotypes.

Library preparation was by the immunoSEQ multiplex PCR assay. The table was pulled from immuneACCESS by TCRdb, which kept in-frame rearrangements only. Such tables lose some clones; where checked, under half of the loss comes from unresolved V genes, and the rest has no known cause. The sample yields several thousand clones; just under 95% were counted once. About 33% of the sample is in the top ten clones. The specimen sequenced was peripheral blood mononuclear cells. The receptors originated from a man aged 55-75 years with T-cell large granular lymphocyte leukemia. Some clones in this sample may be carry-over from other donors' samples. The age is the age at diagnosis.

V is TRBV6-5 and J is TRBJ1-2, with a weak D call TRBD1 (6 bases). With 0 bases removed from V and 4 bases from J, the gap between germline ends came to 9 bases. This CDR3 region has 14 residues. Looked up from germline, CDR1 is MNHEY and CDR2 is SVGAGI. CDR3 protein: CASSYSGGLYGYTF. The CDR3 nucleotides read TGTGCCAGCAGTTACTCAGGGGGGCTCTATGGCTACACCTTC.

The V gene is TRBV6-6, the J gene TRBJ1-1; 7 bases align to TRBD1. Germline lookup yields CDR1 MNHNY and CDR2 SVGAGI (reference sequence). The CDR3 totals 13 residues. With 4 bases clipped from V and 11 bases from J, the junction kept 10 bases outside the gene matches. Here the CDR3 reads CASSSPATGVAFF. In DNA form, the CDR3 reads TGTGCCAGCAGTTCCCCAGCTACAGGGGTGGCTTTCTTT.

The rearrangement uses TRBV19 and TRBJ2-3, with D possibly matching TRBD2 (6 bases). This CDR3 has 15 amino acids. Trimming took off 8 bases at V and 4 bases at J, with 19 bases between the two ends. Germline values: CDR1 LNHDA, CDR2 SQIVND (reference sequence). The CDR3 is CASGPQGSGADTQYF. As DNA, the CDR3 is TGTGCCAGTGGACCCCAGGGTTCGGGGGCAGATACGCAGTATTTT.

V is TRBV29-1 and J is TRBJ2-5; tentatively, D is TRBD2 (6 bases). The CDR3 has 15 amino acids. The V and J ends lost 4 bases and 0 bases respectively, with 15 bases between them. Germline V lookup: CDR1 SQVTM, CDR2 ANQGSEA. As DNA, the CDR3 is TGCAGCGTTGGCGCCGGGACTTCGTACCAAGAGACCCAGTACTTC. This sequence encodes CSVGAGTSYQETQYF.

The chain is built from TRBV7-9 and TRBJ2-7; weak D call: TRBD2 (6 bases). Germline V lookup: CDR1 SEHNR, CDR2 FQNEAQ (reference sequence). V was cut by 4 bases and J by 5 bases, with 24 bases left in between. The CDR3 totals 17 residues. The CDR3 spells CASSSLALGQGLHEQYF. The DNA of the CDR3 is TGTGCCAGCAGCTCTCTCGCCCTGGGGCAGGGACTCCACGAGCAGTACTTC.

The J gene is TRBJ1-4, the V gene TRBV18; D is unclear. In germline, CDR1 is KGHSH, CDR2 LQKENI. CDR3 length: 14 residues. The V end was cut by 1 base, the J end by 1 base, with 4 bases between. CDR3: CASSPRGTNEKLFF. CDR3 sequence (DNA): TGTGCCAGCTCACCACGGGGAACTAATGAAAAACTGTTTTTT.